Presented here are 31 T cell receptor beta chains from one specimen sequenced in a study of human T cells and chemical hapten exposure. TCRdb fed the RACE reads into MiXCR, producing one record per CDR3 protein. The sample holds roughly 200,000 distinct CDR3 sequences; about 25% are singletons and the top ten take 2.5%. Documented time point: patch test 3, about 24 weeks after DPC sensitization. Treatment noted: therapeutic diphenylcyclopropenone sensitization with weekly scalp DPC. The sequences come from whole blood, collected in connection with sensitization to the hapten diphenylcyclopropenone (DPC). These TCRs come from a woman aged 40 to 50 with alopecia areata. Some clones in this sample may be carry-over from other donors' samples.

V gene TRBV18 combines with J gene TRBJ2-1; 13 positions match TRBD2. The CDR3 has 17 amino acids. Germline CDR1 and CDR2: KGHSH and LQKENI. V shed 6 bases and J 7 bases; nucleotides not matched to a gene: 12. CDR3 loop: CASSRGFGLAGENEQFF. CDR3 DNA sequence: TGTGCCAGCTCGCGTGGTTTTGGACTAGCGGGAGAGAATGAGCAGTTCTTC.

This clonotype was counted only a few times. The chain has TRBV6-6 and TRBJ2-3; D tentatively fits TRBD1 or TRBD2 (5 bases each). This CDR3 region has 13 residues. CDR1 and CDR2 from the germline V gene are MNHNY and SVGAGI (reference sequence). Trimming cost V 6 bases and J 1 base, with 8 bases left between them. This CDR3 is CASRGRGTDTQYF. DNA for the CDR3: TGTGCCAGCAGGGGGCGGGGCACAGATACGCAGTATTTT.

The chain combines TRBV29-1 with TRBJ1-4; D is uncertain. Per germline, CDR1 SQVTM and CDR2 ANQGSEA. Trimming took off 5 bases at V and 7 bases at J, with 14 bases between the two ends. The CDR3 loop spans 13 amino acids. The chain's CDR3 is CSVILRGGEKLFF. The CDR3 DNA is TGCAGCGTTATCCTTCGGGGTGGTGAAAAACTGTTTTTT.

This clonotype occurred a few times. The chain carries TRBV6-2 or TRBV6-3 and TRBJ2-6, with D possibly matching TRBD1 (6 bases). CDR1 and CDR2 from the germline V gene are MNHEY and SVGEGT. The CDR3 has 15 amino acids. Trimming removed 7 bases at V and 2 bases at J, with 12 bases between. The CDR3 sequence: CASTPYRAGANVLTF. In DNA form, the CDR3 reads TGTGCCAGCACCCCCTACAGGGCTGGGGCCAACGTCCTGACTTTC.

This clonotype has only a few counts. The chain joins TRBV7-9 to TRBJ1-2; D uncertain. This CDR3 has 13 residues. V was shortened by 1 base and J by 12 bases, with 15 bases between the two germline ends. Germline values: CDR1 SEHNR, CDR2 FQNEAQ (reference sequence). The CDR3 is CASSLGSAEVNTF. The CDR3 DNA follows: TGTGCCAGCAGCTTAGGATCGGCAGAGGTGAACACCTTC.

The chain joins TRBV7-2 to TRBJ2-1; no definite D call. With 5 bases removed from V and 4 bases from J, the gap between germline ends came to 9 bases. Germline loops: CDR1 SGHTA, CDR2 FQGNSA. The CDR3 contains 13 residues. CDR3 protein: CASSPGPYNEQFF. CDR3 bases: TGTGCCAGCAGCCCCGGACCTTACAATGAGCAGTTCTTC.

This sequence joins TRBV7-6 and TRBJ1-1; tentatively, D is TRBD1 (6 bases). CDR1 SGHVS and CDR2 FNYEAQ come from the germline V gene. There are 13 residues in the CDR3. The V end was cut by 1 base, the J end by 4 bases, with 7 bases between. CDR3 sequence reads: CASSLETGTEAFF. Here the CDR3 DNA reads TGTGCCAGCAGCTTAGAGACAGGCACTGAAGCTTTCTTT.

The rearrangement links TRBV3-1 to TRBJ2-1; D ambiguous. In germline, CDR1 is LGHDT, CDR2 YNNKEL (reference sequence). The CDR3 has 15 residues. Trimming removed 4 bases from V and 0 bases from J, with 10 bases in between. This CDR3 reads CASSPSMNSYNEQFF. In nucleotides, the CDR3 is TGTGCCAGCAGCCCTTCCATGAACTCCTACAATGAGCAGTTCTTC.

The chain links TRBV7-9 to TRBJ2-2, with D uncertain. CDR1 and CDR2 (germline): SEHNR, FQNEAQ (reference sequence). Between the trimmed V and J ends, which lost 6 bases and 6 bases, there was a span of 8 bases. This CDR3 is built from 12 residues. CDR3 protein: CASSVGSGELFF. CDR3 DNA sequence: TGTGCCAGCAGTGTAGGGTCCGGGGAGCTGTTTTTT.

This clonotype was detected ten times or more. The rearrangement joins TRBV29-1 to TRBJ2-3; D gene unclear. V was cut by 6 bases and J by 6 bases, with 4 bases left in between. Germline CDR1 and CDR2: SQVTM and ANQGSEA. This CDR3 has 9 residues. CDR3 DNA: TGCAGCGTGGGGGATACGCAGTATTTT. Its translation: CSVGDTQYF.

This clonotype was seen more than once but under ten times. This chain connects TRBV6-5 to TRBJ1-4; D gene unclear. The CDR3 totals 14 residues. Trimming pared 6 bases from V and 0 bases from J, leaving 8 bases between. Per the germline V gene, CDR1 is MNHEY and CDR2 is SVGAGI. CDR3 loop: CASSLSSTNEKLFF. CDR3 DNA sequence: TGTGCCAGCAGCCTATCTTCAACTAATGAAAAACTGTTTTTT.

This chain uses TRBV29-1 with TRBJ2-1; TRBD2 matches at 11 bases. The CDR3 is 18 residues long. Per germline, CDR1 SQVTM and CDR2 ANQGSEA. With V trimmed by 1 base and J by 1 base, 9 bases remained unmatched. The CDR3 coding sequence is TGCAGCGTTGAAGCCCCCCCACTAGCGGGAGTATCCTACAATGAGCAGTTCTTC. It encodes CSVEAPPLAGVSYNEQFF.

Only a few counts were recorded for this clonotype. The chain is built from TRBV27 and TRBJ2-2, with no clear D. Germline CDR1 and CDR2: MNHEY and SMNVEV (reference sequence). The CDR3 has 15 amino acids. Deletions cut 1 base from V and 2 bases from J, with 8 bases between. The CDR3 nucleotides read TGTGCCAGCAGTTTATTCGTCCCAAACACCGGGGAGCTGTTTTTT. It encodes CASSLFVPNTGELFF.

This clonotype was observed many times. The chain has TRBV29-1 and TRBJ1-5; 7 bases agree with TRBD1. The CDR3 has 14 amino acids. The germline CDR1 and CDR2 sequences are SQVTM and ANQGSEA. The junction had 8 bases not matched to a gene; V was cut back by 6 bases and J by 3 bases. CDR3 DNA sequence: TGCAGCGTCGCCGGGACAGATCCCAATCAGCCCCAGCATTTT. Encoded protein: CSVAGTDPNQPQHF.

The gene calls are TRBV15 and TRBJ2-1; either TRBD1 or TRBD2 may supply D (5 bases each). V was shortened by 0 bases and J by 2 bases, with 17 bases between the two germline ends. The CDR3 extends over 18 amino acids. The germline V gene encodes CDR1 LNHNV and CDR2 YYDKDF (reference sequence). The CDR3, as DNA: TGTGCCACCAGCAGAGATCGGTCACGGGGCGCAACCTACAATGAGCAGTTCTTC. Amino acid sequence: CATSRDRSRGATYNEQFF. Full variable domain (outside the CDR3, taken from reference TRBV15 and TRBJ2-1): DAMVIQNPRYQVTQFGKPVTLSCSQTLNHNVMYWYQQKSSQAPKLLFHYYDKDFNNEADTPDNFQSRRPNTSFCFLDIRSPGLGDTAMYLCATSRDRSRGATYNEQFFGPGTRLTVL.

The gene calls are TRBV20-1 and TRBJ1-5; perhaps TRBD1 as D (5 bases). There are 14 residues in the CDR3. The germline V and J ends were trimmed by 4 bases and 0 bases, with 10 bases remaining between them. Germline V gene sequence: CDR1 DFQATT, CDR2 SNEGSKA (reference sequence). CDR3 region: CSANQGPSNQPQHF. In DNA form, the CDR3 reads TGCAGTGCTAATCAGGGCCCTAGCAATCAGCCCCAGCATTTT.

The chain combines TRBV6-2 or TRBV6-3 with TRBJ1-2; 10 nucleotides match TRBD1. In germline, CDR1 is MNHEY, CDR2 SVGEGT. Trimming at V came to 6 bases and at J to 8 bases, leaving 12 bases not matched to a gene. The CDR3 contains 15 residues. CDR3 residues: CASRAPGQGRGGYTF. CDR3 bases: TGTGCCAGCAGAGCCCCGGGACAGGGGAGAGGCGGCTACACCTTC.

V gene TRBV20-1 combines with J gene TRBJ2-1; weak D call: TRBD2 (6 bases). Germline CDR1 reads DFQATT; CDR2 reads SNEGSKA (reference sequence). V was cut by 1 base and J by 6 bases, with 7 bases left in between. The CDR3 is 12 amino acids. The CDR3 nucleotides read TGCAGTGCTAGAGGGGACTTCAATGAGCAGTTCTTC. Protein: CSARGDFNEQFF.

V gene TRBV11-2 combines with J gene TRBJ2-3; unclear D gene. Germline V gene data show CDR1 as SGHAT and CDR2 as FQNNGV. Trimming shortened V by 0 bases and J by 7 bases, and 5 bases separated the two germline ends. The CDR3 is 12 residues long. CDR3 DNA: TGTGCCAGCAGCTTAGAGCGAAATACGCAGTATTTT. Encoded protein: CASSLERNTQYF.

This chain connects TRBV28 to TRBJ2-2; 8 positions agree with TRBD1. Per the germline V gene, CDR1 is MDHEN and CDR2 is SYDVKM. V lost 3 bases, J lost 2 bases, and 5 bases stayed unmatched. CDR3 length: 16 residues. The CDR3 nucleotides are TGTGCCAGCAGTTTCAGGGGGCGGGGAAACACCGGGGAGCTGTTTTTT. It codes for CASSFRGRGNTGELFF.

The chain joins TRBV12-3 or TRBV12-4 to TRBJ1-1; weak D call: TRBD1 (5 bases). This CDR3 comprises 12 residues. Trimming left V 3 bases short and J 6 bases short, with 8 bases between. This chain's CDR3 is CASSFPGAEAFF. The CDR3 nucleotides read TGTGCCAGCAGTTTCCCGGGGGCTGAAGCTTTCTTT.

The V gene is TRBV7-2, the J gene TRBJ2-7; no reliable D call. The CDR3 consists of 16 residues. Germline-derived CDR1 and CDR2 are SGHTA and FQGNSA. Trimming stripped 4 bases from V and 1 base from J, with 17 bases between. The CDR3: CASSSSRGGPSYEQYF. As DNA, the CDR3 is TGTGCCAGCAGCTCGTCCCGAGGCGGACCTTCCTACGAGCAGTACTTC.

This clonotype has more than one count but fewer than ten. V usage is TRBV9 and J usage is TRBJ2-3, with TRBD1 as a possible D gene (5 bases). With 0 bases removed from V and 0 bases from J, the gap between germline ends came to 11 bases. CDR1 is SGDLS, CDR2 YYNGEE, per germline. The CDR3 length is 16 residues. The CDR3 region is CASSVGQLPSTDTQYF. DNA for the CDR3: TGTGCCAGCAGCGTAGGACAGCTCCCTAGCACAGATACGCAGTATTTT.

V is TRBV20-1 and J is TRBJ2-1; D unresolved. Germline V gene lookup returns CDR1 DFQATT and CDR2 SNEGSKA (reference sequence). The CDR3 covers 16 residues. V dropped 6 bases and J dropped 0 bases, with 18 bases sitting between them. Here the CDR3 DNA reads TGCAGTGCCCTGACTTACGCAGCCAGCTCCTACAATGAGCAGTTCTTC. Encoded protein: CSALTYAASSYNEQFF.

CDR3 sequence reads: CASSFQRQGYGYTF. The CDR3 DNA reads as TGTGCCAGCAGTTTTCAGCGGCAGGGTTATGGCTACACCTTC. The chain carries TRBV12-3 or TRBV12-4 and TRBJ1-2; D may be TRBD1 (5 bases). Trimming pared 3 bases from V and 5 bases from J, leaving 13 bases between. The CDR3 sequence is 14 residues long.

This clonotype was seen only a few times. The genes are TRBV9 and TRBJ1-6; D ambiguous. Per germline, CDR1 SGDLS and CDR2 YYNGEE. This CDR3 contains 14 residues. With 4 bases removed from V and 13 bases from J, the gap between germline ends came to 18 bases. This CDR3 is CASSTRPREAPLHF. DNA for the CDR3: TGTGCCAGCAGCACCCGTCCCCGTGAAGCGCCCCTCCACTTT.

The chain is built from TRBV29-1 and TRBJ2-7; 7 bases map to TRBD1. Germline V lookup: CDR1 SQVTM, CDR2 ANQGSEA. The V and J ends lost 3 bases and 0 bases, in that order; junction bases with no gene match: 2. The CDR3 has 13 residues. The CDR3 nucleotides are TGCAGCGTTGAGGGACAGAGCTCCTACGAGCAGTACTTC. It yields the protein CSVEGQSSYEQYF.

The genes are TRBV7-9 and TRBJ2-1; TRBD2 matches 8 bases. V was pared by 2 bases and J by 5 bases, with 8 bases of the junction left unmatched. Germline V gene data show CDR1 as SEHNR and CDR2 as FQNEAQ (reference sequence). The CDR3 totals 16 residues. CDR3 protein: CASSLRRASGHNEQFF. DNA for the CDR3: TGTGCCAGCAGCTTACGTCGGGCTAGCGGGCACAATGAGCAGTTCTTC.

The rearrangement joins TRBV7-2 to TRBJ2-3; 7 bases match TRBD1. Germline V CDR1 and CDR2: SGHTA, FQGNSA. The CDR3 length is 17 residues. J lost 6 bases, V lost 5 bases, and 17 bases had no gene match. Written as DNA, the CDR3 is TGTGCCAGCAGCCCGCAAAGACAGGGTGGTCTCCACGATACGCAGTATTTT. It specifies CASSPQRQGGLHDTQYF. The full variable domain, rest sourced from reference TRBV7-2 and TRBJ2-3, is GAGVSQSPSNKVTEKGKDVELRCDPISGHTALYWYRQSLGQGLEFLIYFQGNSAPDKSGLPSDRFSAERTGGSVSTLTIQRTQQEDSAVYLCASSPQRQGGLHDTQYFGPGTRLTVL.

About this clonotype: A read error is possible here, since a much larger clone lies one base away. In DNA, the CDR3 is TGCAGCGTTGAAGATTCGTCGGGACTCAAGGAGGGTGGCTACAACTTC. Encoded protein: CSVEDSSGLKEGGYNF. The genes are TRBV29-1 and TRBJ1-2, with D perhaps matching TRBD1 (5 bases). The V gene's germline CDR1 is SQVTM and CDR2 ANQGSEA. This CDR3 has 16 residues.

The rearrangement joins TRBV7-6 to TRBJ2-7; D not resolved. CDR1 is SGHVS, CDR2 FNYEAQ, per germline. Trimming cost V 7 bases and J 9 bases, with 13 bases left between them. CDR3 length: 11 amino acids. The CDR3, as DNA: TGTGCCAGCAAGCTTTCCCTGCGGCAGTACTTC. This translates into CASKLSLRQYF. The entire variable domain, with the rest obtained from reference TRBV7-6 and TRBJ2-7, is as follows: GAGVSQSPRYKVTKRGQDVALRCDPISGHVSLYWYRQALGQGPEFLTYFNYEAQQDKSGLPNDRFSAERPEGSISTLTIQRTEQRDSAMYRCASKLSLRQYFGPGTRLTVT.